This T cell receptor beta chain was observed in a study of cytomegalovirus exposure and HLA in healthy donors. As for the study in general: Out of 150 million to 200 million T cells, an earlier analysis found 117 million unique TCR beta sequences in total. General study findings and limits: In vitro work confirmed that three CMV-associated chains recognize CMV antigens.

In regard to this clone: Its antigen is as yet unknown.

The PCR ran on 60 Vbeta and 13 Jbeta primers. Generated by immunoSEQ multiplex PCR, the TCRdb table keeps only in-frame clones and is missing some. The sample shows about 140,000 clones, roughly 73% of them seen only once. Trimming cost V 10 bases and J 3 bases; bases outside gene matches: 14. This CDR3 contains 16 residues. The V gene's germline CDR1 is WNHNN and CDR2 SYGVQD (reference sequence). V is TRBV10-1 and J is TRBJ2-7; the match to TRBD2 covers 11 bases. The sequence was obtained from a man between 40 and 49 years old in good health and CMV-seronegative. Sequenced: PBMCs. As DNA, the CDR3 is TGCGCCACCCAGCTAGCGGGGGGCATCTCTTACTACGAGCAGTACTTC. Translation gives CATQLAGGISYYEQYF.